This T cell receptor beta chain is drawn from a study of CD8 T cells in Susac syndrome. This CDR3 contains 14 residues. V gave up 3 bases and J gave up 4 bases, with 13 bases separating them. Germline lookup yields CDR1 LNHNV and CDR2 YYDKDF (reference sequence). An amount of RNA that ranged from roughly 0.45 to 1 ug was reverse transcribed with random hexamers. The TCR beta CDR3 was amplified by immunoSEQ multiplex PCR across 54 Vbeta, 13 Jbeta. From the immunoSEQ multiplex PCR reads, TCRdb called clonotypes with MiXCR, one entry per CDR3 protein. The table records 180,000 or so distinct CDR3 sequences, 90% to 95% of them present only once.

The chain recombines TRBV15 with TRBJ2-7; TRBD1 or TRBD2 may be the D gene (5 bases each). The receptor was derived from a human donor in good health. Sequencing used CD4+ T cells from PBMCs. The CDR3 DNA is TGTGCCACCAGCAGCTCCGGGACCTCATACGAGCAGTACTTC. This encodes CATSSSGTSYEQYF. The variable domain in full, completed from reference TRBV15 and TRBJ2-7, reads DAMVIQNPRYQVTQFGKPVTLSCSQTLNHNVMYWYQQKSSQAPKLLFHYYDKDFNNEADTPDNFQSRRPNTSFCFLDIRSPGLGDTAMYLCATSSSGTSYEQYFGPGTRLTVT.